This TCR beta chain was observed in a study of blood T cell repertoires in COVID-19 (dated by TCRdb to about 2020). At the level of the whole study: Samples covering the acute and convalescent phases of COVID-19 were provided by collaborators in the United States, Italy and Spain. The samples were drawn from two sources: the first 160 participants of the ongoing ImmuneRACE study, and 1,000 to 1,500 subjects contributed by 6 global collaborators. The repertoires were made available in a free public database intended to serve as a resource for research on the immune response to SARS-CoV-2. Subjects who had been exposed to COVID-19, were actively infected with it, or had recovered from it provided the deeply sampled blood TCRbeta repertoires that made up the dataset. The sample metadata nearly always contained a de-identified subject ID, COVID-19 status, age in years and sex. The material from the prospective study consisted of cDNA or gDNA derived from T cells, B-cell-depleted T cells, or PBMCs. Where HLA class I and class II types were available, the types were taken from metadata supplied by the sample provider, not from assay-based typing.

V is pared back by 2 bases and J by 5 bases, with 7 bases lying between the germline termini. The CDR1 and CDR2 encoded by the germline V gene (reference sequence) are SEHNR and FQNEAQ. The CDR3 measures 14 amino acids from cysteine to phenylalanine. CDR3 DNA is the only sequence kept; it has 42 bases, read in frame from the first base. Findings and caveats that apply to the study as a whole: How much clinical and demographic metadata was included differed by source and by participant, and the metadata was provided uncurated.

On this clone: Its antigen target is currently unknown. Per-base qualities were not stored, and no clone one base away is much larger.

Participants in the prospective study were enrolled through a virtual design, were aged about 18 to 90 years, and lived in some 24 United States geographic areas. To assign participants to cohorts, the prospective study relied on clinical history that participants themselves reported in a screening survey and a study questionnaire. In the prospective study, whole blood, serum and a nasopharyngeal or oropharyngeal swab were collected from each participant by mobile phlebotomists. Additional blood draws and questionnaires over a 2-month period could optionally be provided by prospective study participants. Blood samples from the prospective study were shipped frozen or at room temperature prior to DNA extraction. TCRbeta CDR3 regions were amplified from genomic DNA by means of the immunoSEQ Assay, a bias-controlled multiplex PCR. Concerning the study's data processing: The number of nucleated cells in each sample was estimated from the amplification of reference gene primers within the assay. To quantify the absolute abundance of each unique TCRbeta CDR3 rearrangement, sequence reads were collapsed and filtered. For each sample, productive Simpson clonality was calculated by taking the square root of Simpson's diversity index across productive rearrangements. The immuneACCESS repertoire file appears here via TCRdb, limited to in-frame rearrangements. These files lack a portion of the clones; in checked studies, under half of the deficit traces to unresolved V genes, and the cause of the others is not known. V and J calls and clone size are those listed in that table; D and trimming were worked out from the DNA. This sample comprises fewer than 200,000 clones, around 82% of them detected only once. The ten most abundant clones make up approximately 4% of the sample.

The TCR originated in a woman in her fifties or sixties in a cohort exposed to, infected with or recovered from COVID-19 (not recorded which). The material sequenced was PBMCs or T cells enriched from blood (not recorded which). The chain links TRBV7-9 with TRBJ1-6; no confident D gene assignment can be made. The sequence in DNA is TGTGCCAGCAGCTTAATGTCGGATAATTCACCCCTCCACTTT. Protein translation: CASSLMSDNSPLHF.